This is a list of T cell receptor beta chains from one sample in a study of graft-versus-host responses after intestinal transplantation. These receptors have no known antigen. Generated by immunoSEQ multiplex PCR, the TCRdb table keeps only in-frame clones and is missing some. Of approximately 90,000 clones in the sample, 85% to 95% are singletons; the top ten hold around 0.38%. The sequences come from unstimulated CD8+ T cells sorted from spleen or lymph node cells, collected before transplant. These receptor sequences come from a human donor who was the organ donor for an intestinal transplant. The CDR3 runs from the conserved cysteine through the conserved F or W. D genes are given only for firm matches. Not every row has a clone size; where given, it reads once, few, many or a size class.

v_call	clone_size	d_call	j_call	cdr3_aa	cdr3_nt
TRBV7-2	NA	NA	TRBJ1-1	CASSLDLGMNTEAFF	TGTGCCAGCAGCTTAGATTTGGGCATGAACACTGAAGCTTTCTTT
TRBV5-5	NA	NA	TRBJ1-1	CASSLWAGTEAFF	TGTGCCAGCAGCTTGTGGGCGGGGACTGAAGCTTTCTTT
TRBV4-2	NA	NA	TRBJ1-6	CASSLRYGAVNSPLHF	TGTGCCAGCAGCCTTCGTTATGGGGCGGTCAATTCACCCCTCCACTTT
TRBV11-2	NA	NA	TRBJ2-7	CASSWSPQGLYEQYF	TGTGCCAGCAGCTGGAGCCCCCAGGGCCTATACGAGCAGTACTTC
TRBV6-5	NA	NA	TRBJ2-3	CASSYSGGTDTQYF	TGTGCCAGCAGTTACTCAGGGGGCACAGATACGCAGTATTTT
TRBV7-9	NA	NA	TRBJ2-5	CASRGPQGETQYF	TGTGCCAGCAGAGGACCCCAGGGGGAGACCCAGTACTTC
TRBV5-6	few	NA	TRBJ2-5	CASSLAGGWRGLAETQYF	TGTGCCAGCAGCTTGGCCGGCGGGTGGCGGGGGCTCGCAGAGACCCAGTACTTC
TRBV7-8	NA	NA	TRBJ1-4	CASSLYRVSTNEKLFF	TGTGCCAGCAGCTTATACAGGGTTTCAACTAATGAAAAACTGTTTTTT
TRBV6-6	NA	NA	TRBJ1-1	CASSPGSSTEAFF	TGTGCCAGCAGCCCCGGGAGCTCCACTGAAGCTTTCTTT
TRBV7-9	NA	TRBD2	TRBJ2-7	CASSDGGGEQYF	TGTGCCAGCAGCGACGGCGGGGGGGAGCAGTACTTC
TRBV6-1	NA	TRBD1	TRBJ1-3	CASSEAGRGHTIYF	TGTGCCAGCAGTGAAGCAGGCAGGGGGCACACCATATATTTT
TRBV4-3	NA	TRBD2	TRBJ2-1	CASSRAGGTAGNEQFF	TGCGCCAGCAGCCGGGCGGGGGGGACCGCTGGGAATGAGCAGTTCTTC
TRBV7-3	NA	NA	TRBJ2-7	CASSLMGGAGYEQYF	TGTGCCAGCAGCTTAATGGGGGGGGCCGGCTACGAGCAGTACTTC
TRBV4-2	NA	TRBD1	TRBJ2-3	CASSLLTGDKDTQYF	TGTGCCAGCAGCCTCCTGACAGGGGATAAAGATACGCAGTATTTT
TRBV19	once	NA	TRBJ2-3	CASSWTPGSTDTQYF	TGTGCCAGTAGTTGGACCCCGGGGTCCACAGATACGCAGTATTTT
TRBV10-2	once	TRBD2	TRBJ2-7	CASSDLLAGDPYEQYF	TGCGCCAGCAGTGATCTGCTAGCGGGGGATCCCTACGAGCAGTACTTC
TRBV7-9	NA	TRBD1	TRBJ1-2	CASSPGQGSGYTF	TGTGCCAGCAGCCCGGGACAGGGGTCCGGCTACACCTTC
TRBV6-5	NA	NA	TRBJ1-1	CASRRPTGEAFF	TGTGCCAGCCGGAGACCGACGGGGGAGGCTTTCTTT
TRBV27	NA	NA	TRBJ1-2	CASRPTSNYGYTF	TGTGCCAGCAGACCGACATCTAACTATGGCTACACCTTC
TRBV6-5	NA	NA	TRBJ2-1	CASSHFGYEQFF	TGTGCCAGCAGTCATTTCGGTTATGAGCAGTTCTTC
TRBV7-9	NA	TRBD2	TRBJ2-1	CASSLSGGSYNEQFF	TGTGCCAGCAGCCTATCGGGGGGCTCCTACAATGAGCAGTTCTTC
TRBV28	NA	NA	TRBJ1-5	CASSSTGSLYQPQHF	TGTGCCAGCAGTTCAACAGGGTCCTTATATCAGCCCCAGCATTTT
TRBV27	NA	NA	TRBJ1-1	CASSLSGVSEAFF	TGTGCCAGCAGTTTATCGGGAGTGTCTGAAGCTTTCTTT
TRBV27	NA	NA	TRBJ1-2	CASSLVPGDTYYTF	TGTGCCAGCAGTTTAGTCCCCGGGGACACCTACTACACCTTC
TRBV5-6	NA	TRBD2	TRBJ2-1	CASSLSGLVMNEQFF	TGTGCCAGCAGCTTGTCGGGACTAGTAATGAATGAGCAGTTCTTC
TRBV19	NA	NA	TRBJ2-7	CASSMGDGLEQYF	TGTGCCAGTAGTATGGGTGACGGGTTGGAGCAGTACTTC
TRBV27	once	NA	TRBJ2-7	CASSSQGFPSYEQYF	TGTGCCAGCAGTTCCCAGGGGTTTCCATCCTACGAGCAGTACTTC
TRBV4-1	NA	NA	TRBJ1-2	CASSILGARDGYTF	TGCGCGTCAAGCATATTGGGGGCGCGGGATGGCTACACCTTC
TRBV4-1	once	NA	TRBJ1-1	CASSRGQNTEAFF	TGCGCCAGCAGCCGAGGACAGAACACTGAAGCTTTCTTT
TRBV6-1	NA	NA	TRBJ2-7	CASSESGLSGEQYF	TGTGCCAGCAGTGAAAGCGGGCTCTCGGGCGAGCAGTACTTC
TRBV19	once	TRBD1	TRBJ1-6	CASSIQGASPLHF	TGTGCCAGTAGTATACAGGGGGCTTCACCCCTCCACTTT
TRBV4-2	NA	TRBD1	TRBJ1-6	CASSQGQAMNSPLHF	TGTGCCAGCAGCCAGGGACAGGCGATGAATTCACCCCTCCACTTT
TRBV27	NA	NA	TRBJ2-1	CASSHGLPGGNEQFF	TGTGCCAGCAGTCACGGACTACCAGGGGGCAATGAGCAGTTCTTC
TRBV11-2	NA	TRBD1	TRBJ1-1	CASSETGVTEAFF	TGTGCCAGCAGCGAGACAGGGGTCACTGAAGCTTTCTTT
TRBV18	NA	NA	TRBJ1-1	CASSPYDSLGTEAFF	TGTGCCAGCTCACCTTATGACAGCCTCGGGACTGAAGCTTTCTTT
TRBV7-2	NA	NA	TRBJ2-7	CASSLARGRTYEQYF	TGTGCCAGCAGCTTAGCGCGGGGCAGAACCTACGAGCAGTACTTC
TRBV5-6	NA	NA	TRBJ2-5	CASSSPAQGPGLHQETQYF	TGTGCCAGCAGCTCCCCGGCACAGGGCCCTGGTCTGCACCAAGAGACCCAGTACTTC
TRBV19	NA	NA	TRBJ2-1	CASSIASGTLNEQFF	TGTGCCAGTAGTATCGCGAGCGGGACACTTAATGAGCAGTTCTTC
TRBV7-8	once	NA	TRBJ2-7	CASSAEPRSGEAYEQYF	TGTGCCAGCAGCGCCGAGCCAAGGTCAGGGGAAGCCTACGAGCAGTACTTC
TRBV5-6	NA	NA	TRBJ2-2	CASSAQVSELFF	TGTGCCAGCAGCGCACAGGTTTCGGAGCTGTTTTTT
TRBV13	NA	TRBD1	TRBJ2-1	CASSSRDSNEQFF	TGTGCCAGCAGCAGCCGGGACAGCAATGAGCAGTTCTTC
TRBV19	NA	TRBD1	TRBJ1-2	CASSIDPGQVNYGYTF	TGTGCCAGTAGTATAGACCCAGGACAGGTCAACTATGGCTACACCTTC
TRBV4-1	NA	NA	TRBJ2-1	CASSQWWRGYNEQFF	TGCGCCAGCAGCCAGTGGTGGCGGGGTTACAATGAGCAGTTCTTC
TRBV7-2	NA	NA	TRBJ2-7	CASSYASGAYEQYF	TGTGCCAGCAGCTACGCGTCAGGTGCCTACGAGCAGTACTTC
TRBV28	NA	TRBD1	TRBJ2-7	CASSFRGQGAYEQYF	TGTGCCAGCAGTTTTAGAGGACAGGGGGCCTACGAGCAGTACTTC
TRBV19	NA	NA	TRBJ2-3	CASSMMAVGTDTQYF	TGTGCCAGTAGTATGATGGCGGTCGGCACAGATACGCAGTATTTT
TRBV5-4	NA	NA	TRBJ2-7	CASSWSRGYEQYF	TGTGCCAGCAGCTGGTCTCGGGGCTACGAGCAGTACTTC
TRBV29-1	NA	NA	TRBJ1-1	CSVDLRGNTEAFF	TGCAGCGTTGATCTCCGGGGAAACACTGAAGCTTTCTTT
TRBV9	NA	TRBD1	TRBJ2-2	CASSGQQGAVGELFF	TGTGCCAGCAGCGGGCAACAGGGGGCTGTTGGGGAGCTGTTTTTT
TRBV2	NA	TRBD1	TRBJ1-5	CASSEGPQGAGQPQHF	TGTGCCAGCAGTGAAGGGCCACAGGGGGCTGGTCAGCCCCAGCATTTT
TRBV28	once	NA	TRBJ1-2	CASSLSGYGYTF	TGTGCCAGCAGTTTATCCGGGTATGGCTACACCTTC
TRBV27	NA	NA	TRBJ1-6	CASSLTQAGFSPLHF	TGTGCCAGCAGTTTAACACAGGCCGGCTTTTCACCCCTCCACTTT
TRBV4-1	NA	NA	TRBJ2-7	CASSQETASYYEQYF	TGCGCCAGCAGCCAAGAGACAGCGTCGTACTACGAGCAGTACTTC
TRBV2	once	NA	TRBJ2-1	CASTENNEQFF	TGTGCCAGCACCGAGAATAATGAGCAGTTCTTC
TRBV7-8	NA	NA	TRBJ2-7	CASSLVDSYYEQYF	TGTGCCAGCAGCTTAGTGGACAGCTACTACGAGCAGTACTTC
TRBV5-1	NA	NA	TRBJ2-3	CASSLVEEDTQYF	TGCGCCAGCAGCCTGGTCGAGGAAGATACGCAGTATTTT
TRBV4-1	NA	TRBD1	TRBJ1-6	CASSLTGTEGPLHF	TGCGCCAGCAGCCTCACAGGGACAGAGGGCCCCCTCCACTTT